This T cell receptor beta chain was recorded in a study of T cells in Graves' hyperthyroidism and ophthalmopathy. Study-level information: Initial diagnosis, before any treatment, was when peripheral blood was collected.

Patients were excluded because of uncontrolled infection, other autoimmune disease, pregnancy or lactation. This clonotype has a count of ten or more. Its antigen is undetermined. Study-wide results and caveats: The model foresaw ophthalmopathy a median roughly 6.5 months prior to onset.

RNA transcripts provided the source from which TCR beta CDR3 regions were amplified. HTBI primers were employed in a first-round RT-PCR of the TCR CDR3. TCRdb redid the calling of the multiplex PCR reads with MiXCR, one entry per CDR3 protein. The sample records more than 500,000 distinct CDR3 sequences, approximately 14% being singletons. Material for sequencing was blood. The clonotype was recovered from a woman in her 40s with Graves' ophthalmopathy.

The chain's CDR3 is CASSLPSGNYGYTF. The CDR3, as DNA: TGTGCCAGCAGTCTCCCTTCAGGGAACTATGGCTACACCTTC. The gene calls are TRBV28 and TRBJ1-2, with D possibly TRBD1 on 5 matching bases. Trimming stripped 5 bases from V and 2 bases from J, with 12 bases between. The germline CDR1 and CDR2 sequences are MDHEN and SYDVKM. There are 14 residues in the CDR3.